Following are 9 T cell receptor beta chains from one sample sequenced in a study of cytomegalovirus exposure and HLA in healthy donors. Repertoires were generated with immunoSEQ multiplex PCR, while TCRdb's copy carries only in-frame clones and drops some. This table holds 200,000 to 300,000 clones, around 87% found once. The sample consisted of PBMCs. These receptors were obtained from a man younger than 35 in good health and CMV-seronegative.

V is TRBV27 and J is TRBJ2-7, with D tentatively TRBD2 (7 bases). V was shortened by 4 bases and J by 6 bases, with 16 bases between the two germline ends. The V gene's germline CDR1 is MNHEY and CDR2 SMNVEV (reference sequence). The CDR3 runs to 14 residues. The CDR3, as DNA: TGTGCCAGCAGTTGGGGAGGGGGGCGGGGCGAGCAGTACTTC. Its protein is CASSWGGGRGEQYF.

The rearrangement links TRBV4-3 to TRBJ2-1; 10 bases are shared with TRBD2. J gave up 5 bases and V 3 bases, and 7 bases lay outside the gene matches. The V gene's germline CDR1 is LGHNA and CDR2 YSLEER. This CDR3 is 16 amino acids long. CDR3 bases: TGCGCCAGCAGCCACGGACTAGCGGTACCGAACAATGAGCAGTTCTTC. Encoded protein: CASSHGLAVPNNEQFF.

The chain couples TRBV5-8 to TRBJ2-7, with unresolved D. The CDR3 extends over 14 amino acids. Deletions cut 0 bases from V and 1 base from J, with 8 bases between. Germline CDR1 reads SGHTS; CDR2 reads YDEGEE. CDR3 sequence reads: CASSLGAASYEQYF. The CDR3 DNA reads TGTGCCAGCAGCTTGGGAGCCGCGTCCTACGAGCAGTACTTC.

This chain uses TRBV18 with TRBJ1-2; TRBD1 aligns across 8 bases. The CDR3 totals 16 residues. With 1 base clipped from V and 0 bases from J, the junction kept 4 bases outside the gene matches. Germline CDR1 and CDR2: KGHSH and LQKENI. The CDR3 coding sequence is TGTGCCAGCTCACCACAGACAGGGGAAGCTAACTATGGCTACACCTTC. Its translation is CASSPQTGEANYGYTF.

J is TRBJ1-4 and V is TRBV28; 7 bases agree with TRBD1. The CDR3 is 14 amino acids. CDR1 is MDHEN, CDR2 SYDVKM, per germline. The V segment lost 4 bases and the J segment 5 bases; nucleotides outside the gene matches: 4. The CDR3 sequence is CASSYGTANEKLFF. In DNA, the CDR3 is TGTGCCAGCAGTTACGGGACAGCCAATGAAAAACTGTTTTTT.

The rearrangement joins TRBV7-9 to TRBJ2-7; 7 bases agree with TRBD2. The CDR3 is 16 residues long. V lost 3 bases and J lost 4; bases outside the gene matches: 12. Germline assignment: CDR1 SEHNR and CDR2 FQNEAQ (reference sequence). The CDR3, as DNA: TGTGCCAGCAGCTTCAACTACCGGGGAGGGGAGTACGAGCAGTACTTC. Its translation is CASSFNYRGGEYEQYF. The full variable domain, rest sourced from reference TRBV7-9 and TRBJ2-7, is DTGVSQNPRHKITKRGQNVTFRCDPISEHNRLYWYRQTLGQGPEFLTYFQNEAQLEKSRLLSDRFSAERPKGSFSTLEIQRTEQGDSAMYLCASSFNYRGGEYEQYFGPGTRLTVT.

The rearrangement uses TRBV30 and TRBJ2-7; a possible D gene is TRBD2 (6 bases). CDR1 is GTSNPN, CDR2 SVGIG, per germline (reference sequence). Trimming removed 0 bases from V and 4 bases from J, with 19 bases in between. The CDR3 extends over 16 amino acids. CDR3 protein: CAWSVLRTGGVYEQYF. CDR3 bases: TGTGCCTGGAGTGTACTGCGAACAGGCGGGGTTTACGAGCAGTACTTC.

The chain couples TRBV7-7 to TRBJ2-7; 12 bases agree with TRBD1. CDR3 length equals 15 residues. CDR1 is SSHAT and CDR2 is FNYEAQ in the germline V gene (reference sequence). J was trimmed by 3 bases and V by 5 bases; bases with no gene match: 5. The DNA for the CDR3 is TGTGCCAGCAGCGAGGGACAGGGGGCTCTCTACGAGCAGTACTTC. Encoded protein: CASSEGQGALYEQYF. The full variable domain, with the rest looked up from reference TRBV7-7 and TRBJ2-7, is GAGVSQSPRYKVTKRGQDVTLRCDPISSHATLYWYQQALGQGPEFLTYFNYEAQPDKSGLPSDRFSAERPEGSISTLTIQRTEQRDSAMYRCASSEGQGALYEQYFGPGTRLTVT.

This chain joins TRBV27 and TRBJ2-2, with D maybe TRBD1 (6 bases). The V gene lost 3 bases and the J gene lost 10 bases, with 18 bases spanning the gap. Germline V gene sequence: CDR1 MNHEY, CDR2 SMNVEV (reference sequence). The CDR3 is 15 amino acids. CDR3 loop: CASSFWGPGVEELFF. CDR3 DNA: TGTGCCAGCAGTTTTTGGGGGCCGGGCGTTGAGGAGCTGTTTTTT.